This T cell receptor beta chain was found in a study of vaccination effects on CD4 cells after COVID-19. The length of the CDR3 is 15 residues. Germline V gene data show CDR1 as SGHNT and CDR2 as YYREEE (reference sequence). The V and J ends lost 0 bases and 2 bases respectively, with 11 bases between them. Comment on this clone: Its antigen is undetermined.

Assay: immunoSEQ multiplex PCR; the TCRdb copy retains only in-frame clones and omits some. The sample has approximately 25,000 clones, roughly 74% seen once. Antigen-specific CD4+ T cells expanded by the ViraFEST assay with viral peptide pools were then sequenced. Culturing for more than 9 days preceded CD4+ T cell isolation. The healthy vaccine recipients, who had no prior SARS-CoV-2 infection, showed negative nucleocapsid antibodies. Approximately 2 million PBMC were seeded per well and grown in the presence of roughly 9.3 IU/ml IL-2 and about 10 ug/ml peptides. Replacing half the medium with IL-2 medium was done on days 3 and 7.

The V call is TRBV5-4, the J call TRBJ2-5, with D tentatively TRBD1 (6 bases). This clonotype was obtained from a human donor who received a COVID-19 vaccine. The specimen was CD4+ T cells from PBMCs cultured with HCoV-NL63 spike peptides, collected before COVID-19 vaccination. The DNA for the CDR3 is TGTGCCAGCAGCTTGGATGGACAGATGCAAGAGACCCAGTACTTC. This encodes CASSLDGQMQETQYF.